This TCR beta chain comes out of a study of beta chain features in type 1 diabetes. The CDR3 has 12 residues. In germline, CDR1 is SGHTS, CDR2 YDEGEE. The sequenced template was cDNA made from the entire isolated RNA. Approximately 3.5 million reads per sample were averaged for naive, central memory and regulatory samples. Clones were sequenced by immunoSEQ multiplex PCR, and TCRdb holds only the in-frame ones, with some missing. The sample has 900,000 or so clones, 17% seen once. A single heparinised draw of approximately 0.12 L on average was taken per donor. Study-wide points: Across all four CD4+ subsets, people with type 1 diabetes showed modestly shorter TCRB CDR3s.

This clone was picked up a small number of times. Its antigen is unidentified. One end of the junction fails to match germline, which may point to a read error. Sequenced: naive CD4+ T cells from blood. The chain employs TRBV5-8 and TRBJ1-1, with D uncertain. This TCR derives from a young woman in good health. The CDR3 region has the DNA TGTGCCAGCAGCTTGGTTTATCCGCCCTCCCATTTT. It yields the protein CASSLVYPPSHF.